Following are 20 T cell receptor beta chains from one sample sequenced in a study of OX40 agonist ivuxolimab in advanced cancers. Generated by immunoSEQ multiplex PCR, the TCRdb table keeps only in-frame clones and is missing some. The sample holds about 62,000 clones; about 85% are singletons and the top ten take approximately 3.6%. Source: CD4+ or CD8+ T cells sorted from blood, taken in a trial of the OX40 agonist ivuxolimab. Receptor source: an adult with an advanced solid tumor such as melanoma, head and neck, liver or kidney cancer.

The chain links TRBV4-2 to TRBJ2-6; possible D gene TRBD1, 6 bases. CDR1 is LGHNA, CDR2 YNFKEQ, per germline. The CDR3 is 18 amino acids. V was shortened by 4 bases and J by 3 bases, with 19 bases between the two germline ends. The CDR3 loop reads CASSPTPTGTFGANVLTF. The CDR3 region has the DNA TGTGCCAGCAGCCCGACCCCAACAGGGACCTTTGGGGCCAACGTCCTGACTTTC.

The chain combines TRBV7-3 with TRBJ2-2; 8 bases agree with TRBD2. Germline CDR1 is SGHTA and CDR2 is FQGTGA. The J segment lost 5 bases and the V segment lost 1 base, leaving 9 bases of the junction unmatched. The length of the CDR3 is 17 residues. DNA for the CDR3: TGTGCCAGCAGCTTAAATGTCGGGACTAGAGGTACCGGGGAGCTGTTTTTT. As protein: CASSLNVGTRGTGELFF.

This clone has only one observation. The V and J genes are TRBV5-6 and TRBJ2-5, with 8 bases that match TRBD1. Germline V gives CDR1 SGHDT, CDR2 YYEEEE. Trimming removed 0 bases from V and 5 bases from J; junction bases left unmatched: 6. The CDR3 loop spans 15 amino acids. In DNA, the CDR3 is TGTGCCAGCAGCTTGGCCTGGGGACAGGCGGAGACCCAGTACTTC. Protein sequence: CASSLAWGQAETQYF. The full variable domain, completed using reference TRBV5-6 and TRBJ2-5, is DAGVTQSPTHLIKTRGQQVTLRCSPKSGHDTVSWYQQALGQGPQFIFQYYEEEERQRGNFPDRFSGHQFPNYSSELNVNALLLGDSALYLCASSLAWGQAETQYFGPGTRLLVL.

The chain joins TRBV19 to TRBJ1-2; TRBD1 agrees at 7 bases. Germline assignment: CDR1 LNHDA and CDR2 SQIVND (reference sequence). Trimming took 5 bases from V and 2 from J; bases not matched to a gene: 5. The CDR3 is 14 residues long. DNA of the CDR3: TGTGCCAGTAGTTCGGGACAGACGAACTATGGCTACACCTTC. It codes for CASSSGQTNYGYTF.

The chain carries TRBV14 and TRBJ2-1; the D is unclear. Trimming cost V 2 bases and J 7 bases, with 12 bases left between them. CDR1 is SGHDN and CDR2 is FVKESK in the germline V gene. The CDR3 extends over 14 amino acids. The CDR3, as DNA: TGTGCCAGCAGCCAATTTCTGGACGGGAATGAGCAGTTCTTC. Encoded protein: CASSQFLDGNEQFF.

The chain has TRBV7-9 and TRBJ2-5; 7 bases fit TRBD1. The V and J ends lost 7 bases and 4 bases, in that order; junction bases with no gene match: 12. CDR1 and CDR2 (germline): SEHNR, FQNEAQ (reference sequence). This CDR3 has 15 amino acids. The CDR3 loop is CASTLRGQERETQYF. CDR3 nucleotides: TGTGCCAGCACCCTTAGAGGACAGGAGCGAGAGACCCAGTACTTC.

The chain has TRBV11-2 and TRBJ2-5, with D unclear. This CDR3 comprises 14 residues. CDR1 and CDR2 from the germline V gene are SGHAT and FQNNGV. Trimming shortened V by 5 bases and J by 5 bases, and 15 bases separated the two germline ends. DNA for the CDR3: TGTGCCAGCAGCCGAAACCAGAAAGGCGAGACCCAGTACTTC. This codes for CASSRNQKGETQYF.

The chain carries TRBV13 and TRBJ1-2; maybe TRBD1 (5 bases). This CDR3 region has 14 residues. The V and J ends lost 8 bases and 2 bases respectively, with 15 bases between them. Germline CDR1 and CDR2: PRHDT and FYEKMQ (reference sequence). CDR3 sequence: CASVFYGTNYGYTF. The CDR3 DNA reads as TGTGCCAGCGTCTTCTACGGGACCAACTATGGCTACACCTTC.

The chain carries TRBV21-1 and TRBJ1-1; TRBD1 was called by the table and not checked on the DNA. TRBV21-1 is reported as a pseudogene. The CDR3 length is 15 residues. The DNA for the CDR3 is TGTGCCAGCAGCCAAGGACAGGCAATCTACACTGAAGCTTTCTTT. Residues: CASSQGQAIYTEAFF.

V usage is TRBV6-6 and J usage is TRBJ2-2, with D unclear. Trimming removed 8 bases from V and 3 bases from J, with 13 bases in between. CDR1 is MNHNY, CDR2 SVGAGI, per germline (reference sequence). This CDR3 is 14 amino acids long. In DNA, the CDR3 is TGTGCCAGCGGAGTATACGGAGACACCGGGGAGCTGTTTTTT. This translates into CASGVYGDTGELFF.

This CDR3 is CASSLFSGANVLTF. The CDR3 DNA sequence: TGTGCCAGCAGTTTATTCTCTGGGGCCAACGTCCTGACTTTC. This chain uses TRBV28 with TRBJ2-6; D gene uncertain. V lost 1 base and J lost 0, with 1 base in between. CDR1 is MDHEN, CDR2 SYDVKM, per germline. The CDR3 consists of 14 residues.

CDR3 coding DNA: TGTGCCAGCAGTGAGGTCATGAACACTGAAGCTTTCTTT. The encoded protein is CASSEVMNTEAFF. V usage is TRBV6-1 and J usage is TRBJ1-1, with no clear D. The V end was cut by 3 bases, the J end by 0 bases, with 5 bases between. The CDR3 runs to 13 residues. Germline CDR1 reads MNHNS; CDR2 reads SASEGT.

The genes are TRBV10-1 and TRBJ1-5, with TRBD1 as a possible D gene (5 bases). With 6 bases removed from V and 4 bases from J, the gap between germline ends came to 7 bases. The CDR3 extends over 12 amino acids. CDR1 is WNHNN, CDR2 SYGVQD, per germline (reference sequence). The DNA for the CDR3 is TGCGCCAGCAGAGACAGAAATCAGCCCCAGCATTTT. This encodes CASRDRNQPQHF.

The genes are TRBV28 and TRBJ2-7; D is perhaps TRBD1 (5 bases). This CDR3 has 14 amino acids. Trimming pared 6 bases from V and 2 bases from J, leaving 14 bases between. Looked up from germline, CDR1 is MDHEN and CDR2 is SYDVKM. The CDR3 is CASSQPDSPYEQYF. In DNA form, the CDR3 reads TGTGCCAGCAGCCAACCCGACAGTCCCTACGAGCAGTACTTC.

This chain links TRBV27 with TRBJ2-1, with D unresolved. The CDR3 has 14 residues. V lost 8 bases and J 0 bases, leaving 11 bases between the germline ends. The germline V gene has CDR1 MNHEY and CDR2 SMNVEV (reference sequence). For the CDR3, the DNA is TGTGCCAGCCAGGACGGTAGCTCCTACAATGAGCAGTTCTTC. Translating it yields CASQDGSSYNEQFF.

This chain connects TRBV29-1 to TRBJ1-1; D possibly corresponds to TRBD1 (6 bases). Germline V lookup: CDR1 SQVTM, CDR2 ANQGSEA. The CDR3 length is 13 residues. V lost 6 bases, J lost 3 bases, and 14 bases lay in between. CDR3 nucleotides: TGCAGCGTCCACAGGGCAGAGTACACTGAAGCTTTCTTT. This encodes CSVHRAEYTEAFF.

The chain combines TRBV28 with TRBJ1-2; TRBD1 matches at 8 bases. Germline loops: CDR1 MDHEN, CDR2 SYDVKM. This CDR3 comprises 13 residues. V shed 6 bases and J 7 bases; nucleotides not matched to a gene: 7. The CDR3 DNA is TGTGCCAGCAGCGGACAGGGTCGGGGTGGCTACACCTTC. Amino acids: CASSGQGRGGYTF.

This chain uses TRBV5-1 with TRBJ1-6; no firm D call. The CDR3 spans 16 residues. Germline V gene lookup returns CDR1 SGHRS and CDR2 YFSETQ. Trimming cost V 1 base and J 5 bases, with 13 bases left between them. This CDR3 reads CASSLSSGRNNSPLHF. The CDR3 DNA follows: TGCGCCAGCAGCTTGTCTTCAGGCAGGAATAATTCACCCCTCCACTTT.

The chain joins TRBV27 to TRBJ2-4; perhaps D is TRBD1 or TRBD2 (6 bases each). The ends were cut back, 5 bases at V and 0 bases at J, with 11 bases in the middle. The CDR3 is 15 residues long. Germline V gives CDR1 MNHEY, CDR2 SMNVEV (reference sequence). The DNA for the CDR3 is TGTGCCAGCAGTCCGGGGGCCCTAGCCAAAAACATTCAGTACTTC. Encoded protein: CASSPGALAKNIQYF.

The CDR3 loop reads CASSVVAGGRNEQFF. As DNA, the CDR3 is TGTGCCAGCAGCGTCGTGGCGGGAGGGAGGAATGAGCAGTTCTTC. The rearrangement links TRBV9 to TRBJ2-1, with 9 bases lining up with TRBD2. The CDR3 spans 15 residues. J was trimmed by 7 bases and V by 2 bases; bases with no gene match: 7. Germline-derived CDR1 and CDR2 are SGDLS and YYNGEE.